One sample yielded the 25 T cell receptor beta chains listed below, sequenced in a study of cytomegalovirus exposure and HLA in healthy donors. The PCR ran on 60 Vbeta and 13 Jbeta primers. Data came from immunoSEQ multiplex PCR; TCRdb stores just in-frame clones and leaves some out. The sample comprises 40,000 to 55,000 clones, under 75% of which are singletons, and just under 6.5% rests with the top ten. The sample was PBMCs. These receptors all come from a man aged 30-40 years in good health and CMV-seronegative.

The chain joins TRBV19 to TRBJ2-2, with D perhaps matching TRBD2 (5 bases). CDR1 is LNHDA and CDR2 is SQIVND in the germline V gene (reference sequence). The CDR3 contains 13 residues. With 3 bases removed from V and 6 bases from J, the gap between germline ends came to 8 bases. This chain's CDR3 is CASSIRGSGELFF. DNA of the CDR3: TGTGCCAGTAGTATTCGGGGATCCGGGGAGCTGTTTTTT. Complete variable domain (other parts from reference TRBV19 and TRBJ2-2): DGGITQSPKYLFRKEGQNVTLSCEQNLNHDAMYWYRQDPGQGLRLIYYSQIVNDFQKGDIAEGYSVSREKKESFPLTVTSAQKNPTAFYLCASSIRGSGELFFGEGSRLTVL.

The V gene is TRBV6-5, the J gene TRBJ1-2; tentative D call: TRBD1 (6 bases). This CDR3 region has 12 residues. Germline V gene lookup returns CDR1 MNHEY and CDR2 SVGAGI. V lost 6 bases and J lost 4, with 9 bases in between. The CDR3 reads CASRDSVYGYTF. The DNA of the CDR3 is TGTGCCAGCAGGGACAGTGTCTATGGCTACACCTTC.

The V and J genes are TRBV2 and TRBJ2-1; D might be TRBD2 (7 bases). The CDR3 runs 15 residues. The ends were cut back, 5 bases at V and 4 bases at J, with 15 bases in the middle. Germline V lookup: CDR1 SNHLY, CDR2 FYNNEI. The CDR3 DNA is TGTGCCAGCAGTATGGGGGGGCTCTCATACAATGAGCAGTTCTTC. Protein product: CASSMGGLSYNEQFF.

This CDR3 reads CASRRAYTEAFF. For the CDR3, the DNA is TGTGCCAGCAGGAGGGCTTACACTGAAGCTTTCTTT. The rearrangement joins TRBV13 to TRBJ1-1; D gene ambiguous. V gave up 6 bases and J gave up 3 bases, with 8 bases separating them. The CDR3 sequence is 12 residues long. The V gene's germline CDR1 is PRHDT and CDR2 FYEKMQ (reference sequence).

This clone was seen a few times. V and J are TRBV27 and TRBJ2-3, with 7 positions matching TRBD1. The CDR3 runs to 17 residues. The junction had 10 bases not matched to a gene; V was cut back by 4 bases and J by 0 bases. Germline CDR1 and CDR2: MNHEY and SMNVEV (reference sequence). The CDR3 protein is CASSSFYPGQSTDTQYF. Written as DNA, the CDR3 is TGTGCCAGCAGTTCATTCTATCCGGGACAGAGCACAGATACGCAGTATTTT.

The gene calls are TRBV5-1 and TRBJ2-7; D is unresolved. The CDR3 loop spans 12 amino acids. CDR1 is SGHRS and CDR2 is YFSETQ in the germline V gene. The V and J ends lost 3 bases and 5 bases respectively, with 9 bases between them. CDR3 sequence: CASSSTFHEQYF. The CDR3 DNA reads TGCGCCAGCAGCTCGACATTCCACGAGCAGTACTTC.

This clone is a singleton in its sample. This chain uses TRBV30 with TRBJ1-5; 11 nucleotides align to TRBD1. The CDR3 extends over 14 amino acids. Trimming removed 3 bases from V and 4 bases from J; junction bases left unmatched: 2. CDR1 and CDR2 (germline): GTSNPN, SVGIG (reference sequence). CDR3 sequence reads: CAWRGTGGNQPQHF. The CDR3 DNA reads TGTGCCTGGAGGGGGACAGGGGGAAATCAGCCCCAGCATTTT.

The CDR3 DNA follows: TGTGCCAGCAGTTACGGTACAGGGAACTACGAGCAGTACTTC. This translates into CASSYGTGNYEQYF. The chain carries TRBV6-5 and TRBJ2-7, with D possibly being TRBD1 (6 bases). Trimming removed 2 bases from V and 3 bases from J, with 11 bases in between. The CDR3 is 14 amino acids. Germline V gene sequence: CDR1 MNHEY, CDR2 SVGAGI.

The chain has TRBV15 and TRBJ2-7; 10 bases map to TRBD2. V trimming: 0 bases; J trimming: 4 bases; junction bases outside the gene matches: 6. CDR3 length equals 16 residues. In germline, CDR1 is LNHNV, CDR2 YYDKDF (reference sequence). The CDR3 spells CATSRDRGTSAYEQYF. CDR3 coding DNA: TGTGCCACCAGCAGAGATCGGGGGACTAGCGCGTACGAGCAGTACTTC.

The chain carries TRBV14 and TRBJ2-5, with 10 nucleotides matching TRBD2. Looked up from germline, CDR1 is SGHDN and CDR2 is FVKESK. CDR3 length: 16 amino acids. Trimming removed 0 bases from V and 5 bases from J; junction bases left unmatched: 6. The CDR3 sequence is CASSQEGLALGETQYF. CDR3 sequence (DNA): TGTGCCAGCAGCCAAGAGGGACTAGCGTTGGGGGAGACCCAGTACTTC.

The chain joins TRBV15 to TRBJ2-3, with D unresolved. Between the trimmed V and J ends, which lost 1 base and 6 bases, there was a span of 11 bases. Germline values: CDR1 LNHNV, CDR2 YYDKDF (reference sequence). The CDR3 is 14 residues long. CDR3 loop: CATSRAVVKDTQYF. The CDR3 DNA reads TGTGCCACCAGCAGAGCGGTAGTTAAGGATACGCAGTATTTT.

The V gene is TRBV4-2, the J gene TRBJ2-7; D unresolved. Between the trimmed V and J ends, which lost 1 base and 4 bases, there was a span of 5 bases. CDR3 size: 12 residues. Per the germline V gene, CDR1 is LGHNA and CDR2 is YNFKEQ. The CDR3 DNA follows: TGTGCCAGCAGCCAAGGCACATACGAGCAGTACTTC. Protein sequence: CASSQGTYEQYF.

The rearrangement joins TRBV5-8 to TRBJ2-3, with 10 bases lining up with TRBD1. This CDR3 has 17 amino acids. Trimming took 7 bases from V and 5 from J; bases not matched to a gene: 16. Germline CDR1 reads SGHTS; CDR2 reads YDEGEE. Written as DNA, the CDR3 is TGTGCCAGCCAAAACCGGCCGACAGGGGGCTGGGTAGATACGCAGTATTTT. This gives the protein CASQNRPTGGWVDTQYF.

The V call is TRBV5-4, the J call TRBJ2-2; TRBD1 is a possible D gene (5 bases). Germline-derived CDR1 and CDR2 are SGHNT and YYREEE (reference sequence). This CDR3 is 15 amino acids long. V lost 4 bases to trimming and J lost 7 bases, with 17 bases between them. The CDR3 protein is CASSVDQGIHGELFF. CDR3 nucleotides: TGTGCCAGCAGCGTCGATCAGGGAATTCACGGGGAGCTGTTTTTT.

This clone was found a few times. The chain carries TRBV10-3 and TRBJ1-4; 9 positions match TRBD1. Germline values: CDR1 ENHRY, CDR2 SYGVKD. V lost 3 bases and J lost 6; bases outside the gene matches: 5. The CDR3 is 15 residues long. The CDR3 bases are TGTGCCATCAGTGATCCGGGACAGGGAGATGAAAAACTGTTTTTT. It translates to CAISDPGQGDEKLFF.

The V call is TRBV11-2, the J call TRBJ1-1; D is uncertain. The V end lost 1 base, the J end lost 11 bases, and 11 bases lay between the germline ends. Germline-derived CDR1 and CDR2 are SGHAT and FQNNGV. This CDR3 contains 12 residues. The CDR3 spells CASSLGGIRAFF. In nucleotides, the CDR3 is TGTGCCAGCAGCTTAGGAGGGATTCGTGCTTTCTTT.

The J gene is TRBJ2-7, the V gene TRBV6-1; 10 nucleotides agree with TRBD1. CDR1 is MNHNS and CDR2 is SASEGT in the germline V gene. The CDR3 covers 14 residues. V lost 6 bases and J lost 5; bases outside the gene matches: 7. CDR3 loop: CASRTTGGGDEQYF. CDR3 nucleotide sequence: TGTGCCAGCAGGACGACAGGGGGCGGGGACGAGCAGTACTTC.

This clone has just one count. This rearrangement joins TRBV7-8 to TRBJ1-1; D gene uncertain. Trimming stripped 7 bases from V and 6 bases from J, with 15 bases between. This CDR3 is built from 13 residues. The germline gives CDR1 SGHVS, CDR2 FQNEAQ. This CDR3 is CASTSPLTPEAFF. The CDR3 coding sequence is TGTGCCAGCACTTCACCCCTGACTCCTGAAGCTTTCTTT.

As DNA, the CDR3 is TGTGCCAGCAGCGTAACCGGGACTAGATATCGCAATGAGCAGTTCTTC. This encodes CASSVTGTRYRNEQFF. This sequence joins TRBV7-8 and TRBJ2-1; 8 bases agree with TRBD2. With V trimmed by 5 bases and J by 6 bases, 12 bases remained unmatched. The CDR3 has 16 amino acids. CDR1 is SGHVS, CDR2 FQNEAQ, per germline.

Here the CDR3 DNA reads TGTGCCAGCAGCGACGGGATGACAGGGGACACAGATACGCAGTATTTT. This gives the protein CASSDGMTGDTDTQYF. The J gene is TRBJ2-3, the V gene TRBV6-4; 8 bases line up with TRBD1. Per the germline V gene, CDR1 is MRHNA and CDR2 is SNTAGT. Germline trimming cut 6 bases from V and 2 bases from J; bases unmatched to any gene: 10. The CDR3 is 16 residues long.

This sequence joins TRBV18 and TRBJ1-1, with 8 bases lining up with TRBD1. The germline V gene encodes CDR1 KGHSH and CDR2 LQKENI. The CDR3 length is 14 residues. V was pared by 5 bases and J by 4 bases, with 6 bases of the junction left unmatched. CDR3 in amino acids: CASSARTGPTEAFF. DNA of the CDR3: TGTGCCAGCTCAGCGCGGACAGGGCCCACTGAAGCTTTCTTT.

The gene calls are TRBV4-1 and TRBJ2-7; D is unresolved. The V gene lost 0 bases and the J gene lost 4 bases, with 16 bases spanning the gap. The CDR3 is made up of 16 amino acids. Germline-derived CDR1 and CDR2 are MGHRA and YSYEKL. The CDR3 sequence: CASSQDLVSVRYEQYF. The CDR3, as DNA: TGCGCCAGCAGCCAAGATCTCGTCAGTGTTCGATACGAGCAGTACTTC.

The chain recombines TRBV5-1 with TRBJ2-1, with D possibly TRBD2 on 5 matching bases. Germline V CDR1 and CDR2: SGHRS, YFSETQ. There are 16 residues in the CDR3. The germline V and J ends were trimmed by 4 bases and 0 bases, with 14 bases remaining between them. The CDR3 DNA reads TGCGCCAGCAGCCCCGTAGCGAGTAGCTCCTACAATGAGCAGTTCTTC. Its translation is CASSPVASSSYNEQFF.

The chain carries TRBV19 and TRBJ2-3, with 8 nucleotides matching TRBD1. V shed 4 bases, J shed 2 bases, and the junction held 5 bases outside the gene matches. This CDR3 comprises 15 residues. CDR1 and CDR2 (germline): LNHDA, SQIVND (reference sequence). The DNA of the CDR3 is TGTGCCAGTAGTACCCGACAGGGGTTCACAGATACGCAGTATTTT. It encodes CASSTRQGFTDTQYF.

The rearrangement joins TRBV19 to TRBJ2-1, with 8 bases matching TRBD1. The CDR3 is 15 amino acids. Per germline, CDR1 LNHDA and CDR2 SQIVND (reference sequence). The V and J ends lost 7 bases and 4 bases, in that order; junction bases with no gene match: 9. Here the CDR3 reads CASTKGQDFYNEQFF. CDR3 bases: TGTGCCAGTACTAAGGGACAGGACTTTTACAATGAGCAGTTCTTC.